The 29 T cell receptor beta chains below were found in one sample sequenced in a study of blood T cell repertoires in COVID-19. The repertoire was sequenced with immunoSEQ multiplex PCR; TCRdb's copy has only in-frame clones and lacks some. The table records roughly 56,000 clones, roughly 87% of them present only once. Sample: peripheral blood. The receptors shown here come from a woman aged 60-75 years with COVID-19, enrolled during active disease.

A word on this clone: Sequence at one end of the junction differs from germline and may be a read error. The chain couples TRBV6-2 or TRBV6-3 to TRBJ1-4; 7 positions match TRBD1. This CDR3 has 12 residues. Looked up from germline, CDR1 is MNHEY and CDR2 is SVGEGT. The CDR3 sequence: CASSPMGTASVF. The CDR3 nucleotides are TGTGCCAGCAGTCCCATGGGGACAGCGTCGGTTTTT.

J is TRBJ2-3 and V is TRBV6-2 or TRBV6-3; 9 positions agree with TRBD2. J was trimmed by 4 bases and V by 0 bases; bases with no gene match: 17. Germline V lookup: CDR1 MNHEY, CDR2 SVGEGT. The CDR3 is made up of 20 amino acids. This chain's CDR3 is CASSYSIQSTTSGTPDTQYF. The CDR3 bases are TGTGCCAGCAGTTACTCGATTCAAAGTACGACTAGCGGTACTCCAGATACGCAGTATTTT.

Concerning this clone itself: Other DNA variants within this sample encode the same CDR3. The chain couples TRBV19 to TRBJ1-1; D call uncertain. Trimming pared 3 bases from V and 4 bases from J, leaving 12 bases between. The length of the CDR3 is 14 residues. The germline gives CDR1 LNHDA, CDR2 SQIVND (reference sequence). The DNA for the CDR3 is TGTGCCAGTAGTATGTTTGGGGAGGCCACTGAAGCTTTCTTT. It translates to CASSMFGEATEAFF.

The gene calls are TRBV18 and TRBJ2-1, with 7 bases lining up with TRBD1. With V trimmed by 4 bases and J by 6 bases, 9 bases remained unmatched. CDR3 length equals 15 residues. Germline CDR1 and CDR2: KGHSH and LQKENI. CDR3: CASSHSLEGANEQFF. The DNA of the CDR3 is TGTGCCAGCTCACACTCCCTCGAGGGGGCCAATGAGCAGTTCTTC.

The sample holds a few counts of this clone. The gene calls are TRBV2 and TRBJ2-5; 7 bases align to TRBD1. The V gene's germline CDR1 is SNHLY and CDR2 FYNNEI. V lost 8 bases to trimming and J lost 5 bases; unmatched junction nucleotides: 5. The CDR3 totals 12 residues. CDR3: CASETGWETQYF. The CDR3 DNA sequence: TGTGCCAGCGAGACAGGGTGGGAGACCCAGTACTTC. The full variable domain, with the rest looked up from reference TRBV2 and TRBJ2-5, is EPEVTQTPSHQVTQMGQEVILRCVPISNHLYFYWYRQILGQKVEFLVSFYNNEISEKSEIFDDQFSVERPDGSNFTLKIRSTKLEDSAMYFCASETGWETQYFGPGTRLLVL.

J is TRBJ1-1 and V is TRBV4-1; D ambiguous. Germline V gene data show CDR1 as MGHRA and CDR2 as YSYEKL. Trimming shortened V by 1 base and J by 6 bases, and 9 bases separated the two germline ends. CDR3 length: 13 residues. The CDR3 DNA reads TGCGCCAGCAGCCAAGTCAGGATGGCTGAAGCTTTCTTT. Translation gives CASSQVRMAEAFF.

The chain carries TRBV7-2 and TRBJ2-5; 11 positions match TRBD2. The germline gives CDR1 SGHTA, CDR2 FQGNSA. The CDR3 is 15 residues long. Losses at the gene ends were 3 bases for V and 5 bases for J; bases not matched to a gene: 5. The CDR3 is CASSLGLAEGETQYF. In nucleotides, the CDR3 is TGTGCCAGCAGCTTGGGACTAGCGGAAGGGGAGACCCAGTACTTC.

This clone was seen only a few times. This chain connects TRBV9 to TRBJ1-4; 10 bases map to TRBD1. Germline values: CDR1 SGDLS, CDR2 YYNGEE. The CDR3 runs 14 residues. Trimming cost V 4 bases and J 5 bases; bases outside gene matches: 2. The CDR3 nucleotides are TGTGCCAGCAGCCCGGGACAGGGGAATGAAAAACTGTTTTTT. Protein: CASSPGQGNEKLFF.

The chain is built from TRBV19 and TRBJ2-7; a weak D match, TRBD2 (6 bases). Germline CDR1 reads LNHDA; CDR2 reads SQIVND (reference sequence). The CDR3 totals 15 residues. Trimming pared 9 bases from V and 5 bases from J, leaving 23 bases between. The CDR3: CASGGWSGALNEQYF. CDR3 sequence (DNA): TGTGCCAGCGGGGGATGGTCGGGAGCGCTAAACGAGCAGTACTTC.

This clone was seen a single time. This chain uses TRBV12-3 or TRBV12-4 with TRBJ2-7, with D maybe TRBD1 (6 bases). The V gene lost 8 bases and the J gene lost 0 bases, with 11 bases spanning the gap. This CDR3 has 13 amino acids. CDR3 DNA sequence: TGTGCCAGCCGAGGGGGAAGCTCCTACGAGCAGTACTTC. Translating it yields CASRGGSSYEQYF.

The chain uses TRBV7-6 and TRBJ2-5; D unresolved. The germline CDR1 and CDR2 sequences are SGHVS and FNYEAQ. The CDR3 extends over 16 amino acids. Trimming stripped 5 bases from V and 3 bases from J, with 19 bases between. The DNA of the CDR3 is TGTGCCAGCAGCGTACTTGATTATTTCGACAAAGAGACCCAGTACTTC. It encodes CASSVLDYFDKETQYF.

CDR3 sequence reads: CASSWLGRPATNEKLFF. DNA for the CDR3: TGCGCCAGCAGCTGGCTGGGGAGACCCGCAACTAATGAAAAACTGTTTTTT. The chain employs TRBV5-1 and TRBJ1-4; D gene unclear. This CDR3 has 17 residues. Trimming cost V 3 bases and J 0 bases, with 15 bases left between them. In germline, CDR1 is SGHRS, CDR2 YFSETQ. Filled out from reference TRBV5-1 and TRBJ1-4, the complete variable domain reads KAGVTQTPRYLIKTRGQQVTLSCSPISGHRSVSWYQQTPGQGLQFLFEYFSETQRNKGNFPGRFSGRQFSNSRSEMNVSTLELGDSALYLCASSWLGRPATNEKLFFGSGTQLSVL.

This chain links TRBV14 with TRBJ1-2; a weak D match, TRBD1 (6 bases). V lost 3 bases and J lost 8, with 13 bases in between. Per germline, CDR1 SGHDN and CDR2 FVKESK. The CDR3 is 13 amino acids. DNA for the CDR3: TGTGCCAGCAGCCAGTACCAGGGGAACGGCTACACCTTC. Amino acids: CASSQYQGNGYTF.

The V gene is TRBV7-9, the J gene TRBJ2-5, with 12 bases that match TRBD2. The CDR3 is 16 residues long. Per the germline V gene, CDR1 is SEHNR and CDR2 is FQNEAQ (reference sequence). Unmatched junction bases numbered 4, after V lost 5 bases and J lost 0 bases. As DNA, the CDR3 is TGTGCCAGCAGCCCGACTAGCGGGAGATACCAAGAGACCCAGTACTTC. This gives the protein CASSPTSGRYQETQYF. The entire variable domain, with the rest obtained from reference TRBV7-9 and TRBJ2-5, is as follows: DTGVSQNPRHKITKRGQNVTFRCDPISEHNRLYWYRQTLGQGPEFLTYFQNEAQLEKSRLLSDRFSAERPKGSFSTLEIQRTEQGDSAMYLCASSPTSGRYQETQYFGPGTRLLVL.

The genes are TRBV4-3 and TRBJ2-2; D perhaps matches TRBD2 (5 bases). The germline gives CDR1 LGHNA, CDR2 YSLEER. This CDR3 comprises 16 residues. V dropped 1 base and J dropped 1 base, with 10 bases sitting between them. The CDR3 coding sequence is TGCGCCAGCAGCCAAGTCGTCGGAGGGAACACCGGGGAGCTGTTTTTT. Translated, it gives CASSQVVGGNTGELFF.

This sequence joins TRBV5-1 and TRBJ2-1; TRBD2 agrees at 9 bases. CDR3 length: 15 residues. Per germline, CDR1 SGHRS and CDR2 YFSETQ. Losses at the gene ends were 2 bases for V and 7 bases for J; bases not matched to a gene: 7. Here the CDR3 DNA reads TGCGCCAGCAGCTTTGGAGCGGGAGGTCTGAATGAGCAGTTCTTC. Amino acid sequence: CASSFGAGGLNEQFF.

This chain connects TRBV6-2 or TRBV6-3 to TRBJ1-5, with unresolved D. Germline CDR1 and CDR2: MNHEY and SVGEGT. Trimming removed 2 bases from V and 4 bases from J, with 3 bases in between. The CDR3 runs 12 residues. The CDR3, as DNA: TGTGCCAGCAGTTACATAAATCAGCCCCAGCATTTT. Protein: CASSYINQPQHF.

The chain carries TRBV10-1 and TRBJ1-5; D is unclear. The CDR3 contains 15 residues. V shed 8 bases and J shed 3 bases, with 17 bases lying between them. Germline V gives CDR1 WNHNN, CDR2 SYGVQD (reference sequence). CDR3 sequence (DNA): TGCGCCAGCCCTGACGTTAGGGAGAACAATCAGCCCCAGCATTTT. Protein sequence: CASPDVRENNQPQHF.

This chain links TRBV18 with TRBJ1-1; 10 bases match TRBD1. V shed 5 bases, J shed 8 bases, and the junction held 11 bases outside the gene matches. The germline V gene encodes CDR1 KGHSH and CDR2 LQKENI. This CDR3 contains 15 residues. CDR3 nucleotide sequence: TGTGCCAGCTCAGGAACTGGGGACAGGGGTGTCGAAGCTTTCTTT. It is translated as CASSGTGDRGVEAFF. Drawing the rest from reference TRBV18 and TRBJ1-1, the complete variable domain is NAGVMQNPRHLVRRRGQEARLRCSPMKGHSHVYWYRQLPEEGLKFMVYLQKENIIDESGMPKERFSAEFPKEGPSILRIQQVVRGDSAAYFCASSGTGDRGVEAFFGQGTRLTVV.

This clone has a single count. This sequence joins TRBV6-5 and TRBJ2-7, with TRBD2 identical over 9 bases. This CDR3 has 15 residues. CDR1 is MNHEY, CDR2 SVGAGI, per germline. Trimming cost V 6 bases and J 7 bases; bases outside gene matches: 13. The CDR3 DNA is TGTGCCAGCAGCAAGACTAGCGGCGGGCTAGGGGAGCAGTACTTC. Translated, it gives CASSKTSGGLGEQYF.

For this clone: The sample carries other DNA sequences with the same CDR3. The gene calls are TRBV9 and TRBJ2-7; 9 positions match TRBD2. Trimming cost V 4 bases and J 5 bases; bases outside gene matches: 4. Germline V gene data show CDR1 as SGDLS and CDR2 as YYNGEE. This CDR3 region has 13 residues. The CDR3 nucleotides read TGTGCCAGCAGCCGGCGGGAGGGTCACGAGCAGTACTTC. Encoded protein: CASSRREGHEQYF.

This clone was recorded only once. The V gene is TRBV12-5, the J gene TRBJ1-3; 7 nucleotides line up with TRBD1. Germline CDR1 and CDR2: LGHNT and FRNRAP. The CDR3 loop spans 18 amino acids. V was clipped by 5 bases and J by 4 bases; unmatched bases: 17. The CDR3 here is CASGPPGTVFFSGNTIYF. Here the CDR3 DNA reads TGTGCTAGTGGTCCGCCCGGGACAGTGTTTTTTTCCGGAAACACCATATATTTT.

The rearrangement uses TRBV19 and TRBJ1-5; D is unclear. The V gene's germline CDR1 is LNHDA and CDR2 SQIVND (reference sequence). This CDR3 has 14 residues. The V gene lost 6 bases and the J gene lost 3 bases, with 12 bases spanning the gap. This CDR3 is CASSRPGYNQPQHF. The CDR3 DNA follows: TGTGCCAGTAGCCGTCCGGGGTACAATCAGCCCCAGCATTTT.

J is TRBJ1-1 and V is TRBV7-8, with 7 bases matching TRBD1. Germline CDR1 SGHVS, CDR2 FQNEAQ. The CDR3 covers 17 residues. Trimming cost V 1 base and J 1 base; bases outside gene matches: 9. Here the CDR3 DNA reads TGTGCCAGCAGCTTAGAAGGGGGCGCTGGATGGAACACTGAAGCTTTCTTT. Translated, it gives CASSLEGGAGWNTEAFF.

The gene calls are TRBV13 and TRBJ2-2; 9 bases are shared with TRBD2. The V and J ends lost 4 bases and 5 bases, in that order; junction bases with no gene match: 8. The CDR3 runs 16 residues. Germline V gene sequence: CDR1 PRHDT, CDR2 FYEKMQ (reference sequence). CDR3 nucleotides: TGTGCCAGCAGCTCCTATAGCGGGAGTGAGACCGGGGAGCTGTTTTTT. This codes for CASSSYSGSETGELFF. The variable domain in full, with the rest retrieved from reference TRBV13 and TRBJ2-2, is AAGVIQSPRHLIKEKRETATLKCYPIPRHDTVYWYQQGPGQDPQFLISFYEKMQSDKGSIPDRFSAQQFSDYHSELNMSSLELGDSALYFCASSSYSGSETGELFFGEGSRLTVL.

V and J are TRBV7-9 and TRBJ2-5; the D is unclear. V was trimmed by 5 bases and J by 3 bases, leaving 10 bases between them. From germline, CDR1 is SEHNR and CDR2 FQNEAQ (reference sequence). The CDR3 contains 13 residues. The CDR3 coding sequence is TGTGCCAGCAGCCTCCCCGGAGAAGAGACCCAGTACTTC. As protein: CASSLPGEETQYF. The whole variable domain, remainder taken from reference TRBV7-9 and TRBJ2-5, is DTGVSQNPRHKITKRGQNVTFRCDPISEHNRLYWYRQTLGQGPEFLTYFQNEAQLEKSRLLSDRFSAERPKGSFSTLEIQRTEQGDSAMYLCASSLPGEETQYFGPGTRLLVL.

V usage is TRBV7-2 and J usage is TRBJ1-3; D is unresolved. Germline assignment: CDR1 SGHTA and CDR2 FQGNSA. Trimming left V 1 base short and J 3 bases short, with 10 bases between. The CDR3 is 15 amino acids. CDR3 residues: CASSLGGQGGNTIYF. The CDR3 nucleotides read TGTGCCAGCAGCTTAGGAGGTCAAGGTGGAAACACCATATATTTT.

This rearrangement joins TRBV18 to TRBJ1-2; tentative D call: TRBD1 (6 bases). This CDR3 spans 15 amino acids. The V and J ends lost 4 bases and 4 bases respectively, with 16 bases between them. Germline values: CDR1 KGHSH, CDR2 LQKENI. CDR3 protein: CASSLGTPPGYGYTF. The CDR3 DNA sequence: TGTGCCAGCTCACTGGGGACACCCCCGGGCTATGGCTACACCTTC. Using reference TRBV18 and TRBJ1-2 for the parts outside the CDR3, the full variable domain is NAGVMQNPRHLVRRRGQEARLRCSPMKGHSHVYWYRQLPEEGLKFMVYLQKENIIDESGMPKERFSAEFPKEGPSILRIQQVVRGDSAAYFCASSLGTPPGYGYTFGSGTRLTVV.

The count of this clone is one. The chain couples TRBV7-2 to TRBJ2-7, with 8 bases identical to TRBD2. Germline assignment: CDR1 SGHTA and CDR2 FQGNSA. There are 15 residues in the CDR3. Trimming took 3 bases from V and 0 from J; bases not matched to a gene: 4. The CDR3 region has the DNA TGTGCCAGCAGCTTCGGCGGGGGGCCCTCCTACGAGCAGTACTTC. Encoded protein: CASSFGGGPSYEQYF.